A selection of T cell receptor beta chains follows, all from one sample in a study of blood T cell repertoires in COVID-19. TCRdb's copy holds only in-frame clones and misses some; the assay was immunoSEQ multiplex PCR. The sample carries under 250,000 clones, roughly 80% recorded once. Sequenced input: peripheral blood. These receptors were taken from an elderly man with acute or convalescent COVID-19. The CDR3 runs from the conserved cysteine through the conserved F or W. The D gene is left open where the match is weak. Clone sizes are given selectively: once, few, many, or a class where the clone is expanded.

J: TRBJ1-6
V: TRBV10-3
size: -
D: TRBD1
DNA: TGTGCCGGGAACAGGGGAACTTCACCCCTCCACTTT
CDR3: CAGNRGTSPLHF

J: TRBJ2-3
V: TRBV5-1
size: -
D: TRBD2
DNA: TGCGCCAGCAGCCAGATTGGGGGGGTAAGCACAGATACGCAGTATTTT
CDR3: CASSQIGGVSTDTQYF

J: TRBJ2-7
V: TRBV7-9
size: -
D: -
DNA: TGTGCCAGCAGCCTGGACATTCCCGAGCAGTACTTC
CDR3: CASSLDIPEQYF

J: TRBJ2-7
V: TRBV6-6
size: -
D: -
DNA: TGTGCCAGCAGTTACTCGATGTCGGGGGGCCCTTACGAGCAGTACTTC
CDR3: CASSYSMSGGPYEQYF

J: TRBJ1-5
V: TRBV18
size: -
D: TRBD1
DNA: TGTGCCAGCTCACCGTCCCTAAGGACAGGGTACCTCAAAGGGCCCCAGCATTTT
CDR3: CASSPSLRTGYLKGPQHF

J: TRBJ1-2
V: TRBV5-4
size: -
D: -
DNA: TGTGCCAGCAGCCCAGGACAATTCTCCTATGGCTACACCTTC
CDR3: CASSPGQFSYGYTF

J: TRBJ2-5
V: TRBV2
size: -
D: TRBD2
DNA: TGTGCCAGCAGTGACCTCGGGGGGAAAGAGACCCAGTACTTC
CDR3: CASSDLGGKETQYF

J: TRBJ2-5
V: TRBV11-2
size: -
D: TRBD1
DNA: TGTGCCAGCAGCTTCGGGACAGGGGGCCCTAAAGAGACCCAGTACTTC
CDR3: CASSFGTGGPKETQYF

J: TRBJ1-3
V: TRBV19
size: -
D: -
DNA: TGTGCCAGTAGTACTCTAAGCGGAAACACCATATATTTT
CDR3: CASSTLSGNTIYF

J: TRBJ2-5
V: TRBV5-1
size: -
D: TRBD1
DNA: TGCGCCAGCAGCTTCCTGACAGGGTGGAAGACCCAGTACTTC
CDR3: CASSFLTGWKTQYF

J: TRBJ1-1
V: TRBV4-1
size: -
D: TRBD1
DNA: TGCGCCAGCAGCCCGGGACAGGGCCCGAGGACTGAAGCTTTCTTT
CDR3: CASSPGQGPRTEAFF

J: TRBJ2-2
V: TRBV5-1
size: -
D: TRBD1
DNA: TGCGCCAGCAGCCTGCAACAGGGGGTGGGCACCGGGGAGCTGTTTTTT
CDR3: CASSLQQGVGTGELFF

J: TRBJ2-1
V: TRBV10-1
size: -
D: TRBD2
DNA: TGCGCCAGCAGTAGGACTAGCGGGGGACAAGAGCAGTTCTTC
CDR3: CASSRTSGGQEQFF

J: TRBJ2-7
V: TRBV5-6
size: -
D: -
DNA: TGTGCCAGCAGCTCGCCGCGGGGAGGACAGGAACCCGAGCAGTACTTC
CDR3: CASSSPRGGQEPEQYF

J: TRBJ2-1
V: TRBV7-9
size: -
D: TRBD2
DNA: TGTGCCAGCAGCTTCTTCACTAGCGGGGGGTTCTCTTACAATGAGCAGTTCTTC
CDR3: CASSFFTSGGFSYNEQFF

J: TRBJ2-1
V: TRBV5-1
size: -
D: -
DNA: TGCGCCAGCAGCTTCATTCCCAGGGGAAGCTCCTACAATGAGCAGTTCTTC
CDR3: CASSFIPRGSSYNEQFF

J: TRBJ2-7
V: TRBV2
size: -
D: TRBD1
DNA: TGTGCCAGCAGTGACCCACAGGGGGGTCTATACGAGCAGTACTTC
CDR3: CASSDPQGGLYEQYF

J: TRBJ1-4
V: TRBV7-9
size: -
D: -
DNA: TGTGCCAGCAGCTTACAGGGGATAACTAATGAAAAACTGTTTTTT
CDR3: CASSLQGITNEKLFF

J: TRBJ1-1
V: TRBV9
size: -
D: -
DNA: TGTGCCAGCAGCCCTACCGACAGACCATCCACTGAAGCTTTCTTT
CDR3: CASSPTDRPSTEAFF

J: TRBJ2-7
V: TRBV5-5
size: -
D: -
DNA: TGTGCCAGCAGCTTACTTGCTAGCACCCCCGAAAAGGAGCAGTACTTC
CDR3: CASSLLASTPEKEQYF

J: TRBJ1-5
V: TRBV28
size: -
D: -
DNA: TGTGCCAGCACCGTGAGTAGCAATCAGCCCCAGCATTTT
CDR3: CASTVSSNQPQHF

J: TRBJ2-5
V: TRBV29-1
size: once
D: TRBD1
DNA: TGCAGCGTCTCCGGGACAGGGAGGGGGGTATATCTAGGGAAAGGTCAAGAGACCCAGTACTTC
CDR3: CSVSGTGRGVYLGKGQETQYF

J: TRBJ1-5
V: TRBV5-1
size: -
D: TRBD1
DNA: TGCGCCAGCCGTCTCGGGACAGGGGGCGGCAATCAGCCCCAGCATTTT
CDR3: CASRLGTGGGNQPQHF

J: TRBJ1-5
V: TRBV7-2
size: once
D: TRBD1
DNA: TGTGCCAGCACCACACAGGGGAATAGTCAGCCCCAGCATTTT
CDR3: CASTTQGNSQPQHF

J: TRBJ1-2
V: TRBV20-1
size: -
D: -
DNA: TGCAGTGCTAGAGGGAGCTATGGCTACACCTTC
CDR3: CSARGSYGYTF

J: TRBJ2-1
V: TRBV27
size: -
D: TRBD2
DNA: TGTGCCAGCAGACTAACCAGGGGGACGAGCGGGAGGGCCAGCAATGAGCAGTTCTTC
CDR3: CASRLTRGTSGRASNEQFF

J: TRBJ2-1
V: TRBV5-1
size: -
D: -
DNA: TGCGCCAGCAGCAAGACAGTCCTCCGAATCGGTCGCCAGCAGCAGTTCTTC
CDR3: CASSKTVLRIGRQQQFF

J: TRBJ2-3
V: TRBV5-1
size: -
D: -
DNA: TGCGCCAGCAGCTTGGTAGCAGGGGGCACAGATACGCAGTATTTT
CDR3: CASSLVAGGTDTQYF

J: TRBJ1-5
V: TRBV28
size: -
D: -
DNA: TGTGCCAGCAGTCCTGCGGGTCAATATAATCAGCCCCAGCATTTT
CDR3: CASSPAGQYNQPQHF

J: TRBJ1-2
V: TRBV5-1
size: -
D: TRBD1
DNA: TGCGCCAGCAGCTTTGGGACAGCCTTCGGCTATGGCTACACCTTC
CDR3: CASSFGTAFGYGYTF

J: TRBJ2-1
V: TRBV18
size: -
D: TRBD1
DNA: TGTGCCAGCTCACCCCGGGACAGTTACAATGAGCAGTTCTTC
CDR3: CASSPRDSYNEQFF

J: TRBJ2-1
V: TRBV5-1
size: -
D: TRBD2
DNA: TGCGCCAGCAGCGGGAGGACTAGCGGGGCCGATGAGCAGTTCTTC
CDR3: CASSGRTSGADEQFF

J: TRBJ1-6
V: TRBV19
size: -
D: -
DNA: TGTGCCAGTAGTATATCAGGGTACAATTCACCCCTCCACTTT
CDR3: CASSISGYNSPLHF

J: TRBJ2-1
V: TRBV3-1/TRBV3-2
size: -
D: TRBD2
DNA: TGTGCCAGCAGCCTCCTACTAGCGGGGGAGTACAATGAGCAGTTCTTC
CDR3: CASSLLLAGEYNEQFF

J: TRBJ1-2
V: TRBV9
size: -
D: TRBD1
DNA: TGTGCCAGCAGCGCAAACACCGGGACAGGGAATGGCTACACCTTC
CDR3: CASSANTGTGNGYTF

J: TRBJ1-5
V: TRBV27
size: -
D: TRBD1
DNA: TGTGCCACTCGGGGGACAGGGGCCCGCCAGCCCCAGCATTTT
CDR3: CATRGTGARQPQHF

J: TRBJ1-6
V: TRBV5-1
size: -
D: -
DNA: TGCGCCAGCAGCTTGCGTCTTTCCTATAATTCACCCCTCCACTTT
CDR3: CASSLRLSYNSPLHF

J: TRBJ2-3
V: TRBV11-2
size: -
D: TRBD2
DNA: TGTGCCAGCAGCCCTCCCGGGGGGATTCCCGCCGGGAGTCAGTATTTT
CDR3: CASSPPGGIPAGSQYF

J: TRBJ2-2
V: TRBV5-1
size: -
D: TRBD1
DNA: TGCGCCAGCAGGCTGACAGGGTTGAACACCGGGGAGCTGTTTTTT
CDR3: CASRLTGLNTGELFF

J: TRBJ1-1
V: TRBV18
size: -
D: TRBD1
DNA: TGTGCCAGCTCACCTTTAGACAGGGGCCGGGTTGAAGCTTTCTTT
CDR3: CASSPLDRGRVEAFF

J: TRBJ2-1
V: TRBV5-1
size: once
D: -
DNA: TGCGCCAGCAGCTTGGGACGGGGCAATGAGCAGTTCTTC
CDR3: CASSLGRGNEQFF

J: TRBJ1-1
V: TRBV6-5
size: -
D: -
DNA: TGTGCCAGCAACCCGGGGTTTAACACTGAAGCTTTCTTT
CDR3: CASNPGFNTEAFF

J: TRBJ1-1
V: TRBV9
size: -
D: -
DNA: TGTGCCAGCAGCGTAGGTCTCCGGAACACTGAAGCTTTCTTT
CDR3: CASSVGLRNTEAFF

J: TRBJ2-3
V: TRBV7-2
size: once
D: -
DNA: TGTGCCAGCAGCCTGAACGGGGTGACAGATACGCAGTATTTT
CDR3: CASSLNGVTDTQYF

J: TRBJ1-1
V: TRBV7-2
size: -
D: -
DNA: TGTGCCAGCAGCTTATCTGGGGCAGTCACTGAAGCTTTCTTT
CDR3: CASSLSGAVTEAFF

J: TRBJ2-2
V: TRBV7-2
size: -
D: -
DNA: TGTGCCAGCAGCTTAGTAGGAGGGGCCAAGAACACCGGGGAGCTGTTTTTT
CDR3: CASSLVGGAKNTGELFF

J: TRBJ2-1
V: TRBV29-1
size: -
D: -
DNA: TGCAGCGTTGAACCCCGGGGGCGGGGGAGTAACCCCTACAATGAGCAGTTCTTC
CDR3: CSVEPRGRGSNPYNEQFF

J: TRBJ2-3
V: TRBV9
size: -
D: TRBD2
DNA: TGTGCCAGCAGCGTACTAGCGGGAGCTTTTAGCACAGATACGCAGTATTTT
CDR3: CASSVLAGAFSTDTQYF

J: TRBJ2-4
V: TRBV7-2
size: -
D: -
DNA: TGTGCCAGCAGCCCGGAGGTGGCCAAAAACATTCAGTACTTC
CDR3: CASSPEVAKNIQYF

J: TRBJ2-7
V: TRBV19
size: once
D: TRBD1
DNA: TGTGCCAGTAGTCCGCGGGGACAGGGGGCCTTAGCGACCTACGAGCAGTACTTC
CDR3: CASSPRGQGALATYEQYF

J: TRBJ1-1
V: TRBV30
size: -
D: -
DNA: TGTGCCTGGTACTCCCTCCATATCACTGAAGCTTTCTTT
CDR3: CAWYSLHITEAFF

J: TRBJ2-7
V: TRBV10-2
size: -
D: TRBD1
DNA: TGCGCCAGCAGGGGGACAGGGGTACGGGGGGAGCAGTACTTC
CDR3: CASRGTGVRGEQYF